This T cell receptor (beta chain) is from a study of cytomegalovirus exposure and HLA in healthy donors. PCR amplification relied on 60 Vbeta primers (plus 13 Jbeta primers). Repertoires were generated with immunoSEQ multiplex PCR, while TCRdb's copy carries only in-frame clones and drops some. The sample totals 65,000 to 95,000 clones. The junction had 5 bases not matched to a gene; V was cut back by 5 bases and J by 10 bases. There are 13 residues in the CDR3. Germline assignment: CDR1 SGDLS and CDR2 YYNGEE. This chain links TRBV9 with TRBJ2-7; 14 nucleotides agree with TRBD2. Sequenced sample: PBMCs. The clonotype was recovered from a woman in her fifties or sixties in good health and CMV-seronegative. In DNA, the CDR3 is TGTGCCAGCAGTGGGACTAGCGGGAGTGGTCAGTACTTC. It codes for CASSGTSGSGQYF.